The 21 T cell receptor beta chains below come from one sample, sequenced in a study of T cells in Graves' hyperthyroidism and ophthalmopathy. The CDR3 regions of TCR beta were amplified from RNA transcripts. First-round RT-PCR targeting the TCR CDR3 was performed with the HTBI primer set. TCRdb recomputed calls from the multiplex PCR reads with MiXCR, one row per CDR3 protein. The sample records more than 500,000 distinct CDR3 sequences, more than 15% being singletons. The source material was blood. The receptor source for this set is a woman in her thirties with Graves' ophthalmopathy.

This clonotype was seen ten or more times. The V call is TRBV20-1, the J call TRBJ2-7; D not certain. With 2 bases removed from V and 3 bases from J, the gap between germline ends came to 14 bases. Germline V CDR1 and CDR2: DFQATT, SNEGSKA (reference sequence). The CDR3 length is 14 residues. The CDR3 region is CSARSDSSDYEQYF. For the CDR3, the DNA is TGCAGTGCTAGATCGGATAGCAGCGACTACGAGCAGTACTTC.

The sample holds many counts of this clonotype. The chain employs TRBV2 and TRBJ1-3; possible D gene TRBD1, 5 bases. Trimming pared 6 bases from V and 4 bases from J, leaving 16 bases between. Germline loops: CDR1 SNHLY, CDR2 FYNNEI. CDR3 length: 15 amino acids. CDR3 nucleotides: TGTGCCAGCAGCGCCGGACAACAAGGCGGAAACACCATATATTTT. This translates into CASSAGQQGGNTIYF.

V and J are TRBV6-2 or TRBV6-3 and TRBJ2-7; D may be TRBD1 (6 bases). The CDR3 covers 14 residues. Trimming stripped 3 bases from V and 3 bases from J, with 12 bases between. The germline V gene encodes CDR1 MNHEY and CDR2 SVGEGT. The CDR3 DNA follows: TGTGCCAGCAGTTATACGCAGGGGCGCTACGAGCAGTACTTC. Translated: CASSYTQGRYEQYF.

This clonotype occurred once. The chain uses TRBV3-1 and TRBJ2-4; 7 bases match TRBD2. This CDR3 is 12 amino acids long. Trimming removed 1 base from V and 11 bases from J; junction bases left unmatched: 2. Per the germline V gene, CDR1 is LGHDT and CDR2 is YNNKEL (reference sequence). The CDR3 is CASSQVAGVQYF. The CDR3 DNA is TGTGCCAGCAGCCAAGTAGCGGGTGTTCAGTACTTC.

This clonotype was counted ten times or more. At one end the junction does not follow the germline gene, possibly because of a read error. The V gene is TRBV11-2, the J gene TRBJ2-7; 8 positions agree with TRBD2. The length of the CDR3 is 13 residues. Looked up from germline, CDR1 is SGHAT and CDR2 is FQNNGV. CDR3 DNA: TGTGCCAGCAGCCTTCGGACTAGCTACGGGCAGTACTTC. It yields the protein CASSLRTSYGQYF.

The sample holds many counts of this clonotype. This chain links TRBV7-2 with TRBJ2-7; D possibly corresponds to TRBD2 (6 bases). V shed 5 bases and J shed 5 bases, with 19 bases lying between them. Germline V gene sequence: CDR1 SGHTA, CDR2 FQGNSA. The CDR3 sequence is 15 residues long. The CDR3 protein is CASSRVGTGAHEQYF. In nucleotides, the CDR3 is TGTGCCAGCAGCCGGGTCGGGACGGGAGCCCACGAGCAGTACTTC.

This clonotype occurred many times. The chain joins TRBV7-2 to TRBJ1-6, with 7 bases matching TRBD1. Looked up from germline, CDR1 is SGHTA and CDR2 is FQGNSA. The V gene end was trimmed by 5 bases and the J gene end by 4 bases; junction bases not matched to a gene: 8. The CDR3 totals 16 residues. CDR3 bases: TGTGCCAGCAGCGAGTTACCGGGACAGTATAATTCACCCCTCCACTTT. Amino acids: CASSELPGQYNSPLHF.

The sample holds a few counts of this clonotype. This chain connects TRBV6-1 to TRBJ2-1; TRBD2 matches at 11 bases. Per germline, CDR1 MNHNS and CDR2 SASEGT. Germline trimming cut 6 bases from V and 6 bases from J; bases unmatched to any gene: 10. This CDR3 is built from 16 residues. The CDR3 protein is CASSRTTSGRGNEQFF. CDR3 nucleotides: TGTGCCAGCAGCCGTACCACTAGCGGGAGAGGCAATGAGCAGTTCTTC.

This clonotype was counted a few times. The V call is TRBV7-8, the J call TRBJ1-2; weak D call: TRBD1 (5 bases). Trimming shortened V by 3 bases and J by 1 base, and 9 bases separated the two germline ends. The CDR3 consists of 14 residues. From germline, CDR1 is SGHVS and CDR2 FQNEAQ. In nucleotides, the CDR3 is TGTGCCAGCAGCTTGACAGAATATAACTATGGCTACACCTTC. It codes for CASSLTEYNYGYTF.

This clonotype has just a few counts. The germline gene is not matched at one end of the junction; a read error may be the cause. The CDR3 spells CASSLGPGGPNTGELFF. CDR3 bases: TGTGCTAGCAGCTTAGGCCCTGGAGGGCCCAACACCGGGGAGCTGTTTTTT. This chain links TRBV7-7 with TRBJ2-2, with D maybe TRBD2 (6 bases). Per germline, CDR1 SSHAT and CDR2 FNYEAQ (reference sequence). The CDR3 runs 17 residues. The full variable domain, its missing parts supplied by reference TRBV7-7 and TRBJ2-2, is GAGVSQSPRYKVTKRGQDVTLRCDPISSHATLYWYQQALGQGPEFLTYFNYEAQPDKSGLPSDRFSAERPEGSISTLTIQRTEQRDSAMYRCASSLGPGGPNTGELFFGEGSRLTVL.

This clonotype was seen a few times. This may come from a read error, since a much larger clone is one base off. The V gene is TRBV3-1, the J gene TRBJ1-1; no definite D call. The CDR3 sequence is 15 residues long. CDR1 is LGHDT and CDR2 is YNNKEL in the germline V gene (reference sequence). The CDR3 region has the DNA TGTGCCAGCAGCCAAGACCCTAGCATTTACACTGAAGCTTCCTTT. It is translated as CASSQDPSIYTEASF.

This clonotype appeared many times. J is TRBJ1-5 and V is TRBV6-1; no firm D call. Trimming took off 2 bases at V and 3 bases at J, with 17 bases between the two ends. CDR3 size: 17 residues. The germline V gene has CDR1 MNHNS and CDR2 SASEGT. CDR3: CASSEHRTRRVNQPQHF. The CDR3 DNA sequence: TGTGCCAGCAGTGAACACCGCACACGGAGGGTCAATCAGCCCCAGCATTTT.

There are many counts of this clonotype. V usage is TRBV28 and J usage is TRBJ1-5; D gene ambiguous. V was cut by 7 bases and J by 7 bases, with 17 bases left in between. Looked up from germline, CDR1 is MDHEN and CDR2 is SYDVKM. The CDR3 loop spans 14 amino acids. The CDR3 region has the DNA TGTGCCAGCATTTCCGTTGGGTCCGGGCAGCCCCAGCATTTT. This sequence encodes CASISVGSGQPQHF.

The chain links TRBV20-1 to TRBJ2-7, with D perhaps matching TRBD1 (5 bases). The CDR3 sequence is 13 residues long. The germline V gene encodes CDR1 DFQATT and CDR2 SNEGSKA (reference sequence). V was clipped by 5 bases and J by 4 bases, with 15 bases between them. CDR3 amino acids: CSAYQPTAYEQYF. Written as DNA, the CDR3 is TGCAGTGCTTATCAACCGACAGCTTACGAGCAGTACTTC.

The table lists this clonotype with a few counts. The chain combines TRBV6-2 or TRBV6-3 with TRBJ2-2, with 11 bases lining up with TRBD2. With 0 bases clipped from V and 5 bases from J, the junction kept 2 bases outside the gene matches. Germline CDR1 and CDR2: MNHEY and SVGEGT. This CDR3 has 16 residues. The CDR3 nucleotides read TGTGCCAGCAGTTACTCCCTAGCGGGAGGAACCGGGGAGCTGTTTTTT. Protein product: CASSYSLAGGTGELFF.

This clonotype turned up a few times. The chain employs TRBV6-5 and TRBJ2-1, with 10 bases lining up with TRBD1. Germline trimming cut 2 bases from V and 6 bases from J; bases unmatched to any gene: 7. This CDR3 spans 16 amino acids. The germline V gene has CDR1 MNHEY and CDR2 SVGAGI. The CDR3 DNA sequence: TGTGCCAGCAGTTACGGGGACAGGGGATCTGGCAATGAGCAGTTCTTC. This translates into CASSYGDRGSGNEQFF.

In its sample, this clonotype was seen once. The gene calls are TRBV29-1 and TRBJ2-7; 7 bases line up with TRBD1. J gave up 6 bases and V 7 bases, and 12 bases lay outside the gene matches. The CDR3 consists of 13 residues. Looked up from germline, CDR1 is SQVTM and CDR2 is ANQGSEA. The CDR3 DNA follows: TGCAGCGCAAGGACAGGCGTCCGACCCGAGCAGTACTTC. Translating gives CSARTGVRPEQYF.

Many counts were recorded for this clonotype. This chain links TRBV29-1 with TRBJ2-7; 11 bases align to TRBD2. The CDR3 covers 15 residues. The ends lost 6 bases at V and 0 bases at J; junction bases unmatched: 7. CDR1 and CDR2 (germline): SQVTM, ANQGSEA. CDR3 DNA sequence: TGCAGCGTCCAAGCCCTAGCGGGAGGCTCCTACGAGCAGTACTTC. Its translation: CSVQALAGGSYEQYF.

This clonotype was recorded many times. The chain carries TRBV7-2 and TRBJ2-1; TRBD2 matches 8 bases. The germline CDR1 and CDR2 sequences are SGHTA and FQGNSA. V shed 3 bases and J 6 bases; nucleotides not matched to a gene: 1. This CDR3 region has 13 residues. CDR3 in amino acids: CASSLGLVNEQFF. CDR3 nucleotides: TGTGCCAGCAGCTTGGGACTAGTCAATGAGCAGTTCTTC.

The rearrangement joins TRBV2 to TRBJ1-2; D unclear. Trimming stripped 7 bases from V and 8 bases from J, with 14 bases between. This CDR3 comprises 12 residues. Germline CDR1 is SNHLY and CDR2 is FYNNEI. This CDR3 is CASMGGVRGYTF. CDR3 bases: TGTGCCAGCATGGGTGGGGTCCGAGGCTACACCTTC.

This chain links TRBV6-2 or TRBV6-3 with TRBJ2-1, with D uncertain. V dropped 2 bases and J dropped 9 bases, with 20 bases sitting between them. CDR3 length: 16 amino acids. Germline assignment: CDR1 MNHEY and CDR2 SVGEGT. The CDR3 region is CASSYTLDSRISEQFF. The CDR3 DNA reads as TGTGCCAGCAGTTACACCCTAGACTCCCGTATTAGTGAGCAGTTCTTC.